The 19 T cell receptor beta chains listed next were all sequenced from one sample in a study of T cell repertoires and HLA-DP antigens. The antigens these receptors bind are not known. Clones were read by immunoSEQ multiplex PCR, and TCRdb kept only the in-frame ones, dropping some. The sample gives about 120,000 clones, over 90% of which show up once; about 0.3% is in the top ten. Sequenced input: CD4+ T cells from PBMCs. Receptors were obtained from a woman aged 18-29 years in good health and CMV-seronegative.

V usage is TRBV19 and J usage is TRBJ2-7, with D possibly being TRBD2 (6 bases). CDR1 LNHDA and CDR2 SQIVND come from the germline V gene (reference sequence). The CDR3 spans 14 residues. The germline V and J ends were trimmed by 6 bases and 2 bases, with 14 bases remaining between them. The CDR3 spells CASRAMAGPYEQYF. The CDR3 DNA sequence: TGTGCCAGTAGGGCAATGGCGGGACCCTACGAGCAGTACTTC.

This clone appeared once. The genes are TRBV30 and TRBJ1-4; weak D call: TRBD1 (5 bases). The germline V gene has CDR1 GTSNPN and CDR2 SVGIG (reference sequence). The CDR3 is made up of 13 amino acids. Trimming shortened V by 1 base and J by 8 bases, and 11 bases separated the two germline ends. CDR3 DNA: TGTGCCTGGAGTGGCGGGGGAGGCGAAAAACTGTTTTTT. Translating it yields CAWSGGGGEKLFF.

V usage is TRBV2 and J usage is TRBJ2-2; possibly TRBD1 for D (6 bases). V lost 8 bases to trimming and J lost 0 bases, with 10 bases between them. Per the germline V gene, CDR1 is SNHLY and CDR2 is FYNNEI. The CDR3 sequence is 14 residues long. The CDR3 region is CASRRDTNTGELFF. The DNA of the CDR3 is TGTGCCAGCCGCCGGGACACGAACACCGGGGAGCTGTTTTTT.

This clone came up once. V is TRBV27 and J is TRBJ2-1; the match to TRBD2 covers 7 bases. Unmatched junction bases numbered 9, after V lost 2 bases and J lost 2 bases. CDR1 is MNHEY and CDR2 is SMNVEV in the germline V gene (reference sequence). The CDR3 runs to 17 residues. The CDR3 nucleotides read TGTGCCAGCAGTTTAAGAAGCCTAGCGGATACCTACAATGAGCAGTTCTTC. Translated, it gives CASSLRSLADTYNEQFF.

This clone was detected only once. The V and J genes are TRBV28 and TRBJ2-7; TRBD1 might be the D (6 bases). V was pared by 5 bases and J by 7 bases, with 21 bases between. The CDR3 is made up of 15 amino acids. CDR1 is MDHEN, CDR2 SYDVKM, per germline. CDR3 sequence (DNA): TGTGCCAGCAGTACCGCCGGGGACAACATCGATGAGCAGTACTTC. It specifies CASSTAGDNIDEQYF. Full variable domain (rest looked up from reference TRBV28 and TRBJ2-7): DVKVTQSSRYLVKRTGEKVFLECVQDMDHENMFWYRQDPGLGLRLIYFSYDVKMKEKGDIPEGYSVSREKKERFSLILESASTNQTSMYLCASSTAGDNIDEQYFGPGTRLTVT.

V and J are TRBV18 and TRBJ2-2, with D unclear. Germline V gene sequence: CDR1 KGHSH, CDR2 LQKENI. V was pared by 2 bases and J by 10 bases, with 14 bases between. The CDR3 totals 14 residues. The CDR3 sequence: CASSPDISSEELFF. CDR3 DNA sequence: TGTGCCAGCTCACCAGACATTTCGAGCGAGGAGCTGTTTTTT.

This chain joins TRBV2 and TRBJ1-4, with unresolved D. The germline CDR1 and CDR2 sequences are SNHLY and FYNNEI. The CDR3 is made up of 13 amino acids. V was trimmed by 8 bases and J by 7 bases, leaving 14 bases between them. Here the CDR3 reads CASSEVYGEKLFF. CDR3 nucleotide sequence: TGTGCCAGCTCTGAGGTATACGGTGAAAAACTGTTTTTT.

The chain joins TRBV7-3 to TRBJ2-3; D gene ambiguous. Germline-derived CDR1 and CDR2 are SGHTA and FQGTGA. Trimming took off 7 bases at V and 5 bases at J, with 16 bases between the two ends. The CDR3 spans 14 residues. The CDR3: CASTTGLLGDTQYF. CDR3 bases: TGTGCCAGCACCACGGGTCTATTGGGAGATACGCAGTATTTT.

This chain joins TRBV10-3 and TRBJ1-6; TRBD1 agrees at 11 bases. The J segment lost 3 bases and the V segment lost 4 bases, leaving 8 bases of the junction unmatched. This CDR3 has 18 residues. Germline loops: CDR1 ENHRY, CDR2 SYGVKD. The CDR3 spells CAISVGQGARGYNSPLHF. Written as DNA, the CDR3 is TGTGCCATCAGTGTTGGACAGGGGGCGCGGGGCTATAATTCACCCCTCCACTTT.

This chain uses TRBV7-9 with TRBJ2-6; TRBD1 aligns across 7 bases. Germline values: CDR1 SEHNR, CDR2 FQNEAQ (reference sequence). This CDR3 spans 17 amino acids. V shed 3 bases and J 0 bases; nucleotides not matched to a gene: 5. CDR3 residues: CASSLGDSYSGANVLTF. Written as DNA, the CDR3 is TGTGCCAGCAGCTTGGGGGACAGCTACTCTGGGGCCAACGTCCTGACTTTC.

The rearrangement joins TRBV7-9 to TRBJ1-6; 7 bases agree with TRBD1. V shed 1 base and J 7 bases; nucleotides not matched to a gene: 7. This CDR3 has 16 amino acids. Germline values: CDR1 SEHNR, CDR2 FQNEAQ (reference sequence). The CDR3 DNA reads TGTGCCAGCAGCTTAGGACGTTCGGACAGGAATTCACCCCTCCACTTT. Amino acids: CASSLGRSDRNSPLHF. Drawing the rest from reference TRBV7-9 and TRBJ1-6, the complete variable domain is DTGVSQNPRHKITKRGQNVTFRCDPISEHNRLYWYRQTLGQGPEFLTYFQNEAQLEKSRLLSDRFSAERPKGSFSTLEIQRTEQGDSAMYLCASSLGRSDRNSPLHFGNGTRLTVT.

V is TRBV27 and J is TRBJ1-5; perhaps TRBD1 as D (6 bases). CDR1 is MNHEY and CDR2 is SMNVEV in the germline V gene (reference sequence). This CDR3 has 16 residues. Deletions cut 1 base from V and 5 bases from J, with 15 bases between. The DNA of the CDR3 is TGTGCCAGCAGTTTATTAAGGGGGAATTTGGATCAGCCCCAGCATTTT. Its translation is CASSLLRGNLDQPQHF.

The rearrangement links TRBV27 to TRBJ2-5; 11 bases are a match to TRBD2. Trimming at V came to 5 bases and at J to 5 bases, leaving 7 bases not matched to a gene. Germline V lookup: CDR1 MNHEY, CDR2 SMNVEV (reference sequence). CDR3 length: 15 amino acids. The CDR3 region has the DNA TGTGCCAGCAGTGGATATAGCGGGGGGGCGGAGACCCAGTACTTC. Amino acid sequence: CASSGYSGGAETQYF.

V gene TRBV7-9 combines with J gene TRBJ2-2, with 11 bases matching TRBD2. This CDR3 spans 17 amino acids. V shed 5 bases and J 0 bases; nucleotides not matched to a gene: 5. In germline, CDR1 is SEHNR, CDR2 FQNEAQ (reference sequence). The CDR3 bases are TGTGCCAGCAGCACGACTAGCGGGGCCACGAACACCGGGGAGCTGTTTTTT. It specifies CASSTTSGATNTGELFF.

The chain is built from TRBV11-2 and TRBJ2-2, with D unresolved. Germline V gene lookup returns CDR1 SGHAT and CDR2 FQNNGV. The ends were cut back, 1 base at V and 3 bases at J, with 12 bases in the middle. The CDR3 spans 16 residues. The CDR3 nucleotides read TGTGCCAGCAGCTTAGCTTTCCCCCGGGACACCGGGGAGCTGTTTTTT. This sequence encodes CASSLAFPRDTGELFF.

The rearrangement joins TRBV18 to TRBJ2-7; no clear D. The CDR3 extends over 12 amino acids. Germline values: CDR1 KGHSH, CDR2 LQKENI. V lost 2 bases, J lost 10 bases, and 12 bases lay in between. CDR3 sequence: CASSPEGTEQYV. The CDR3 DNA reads TGTGCCAGCTCACCAGAAGGAACCGAACAGTACGTC.

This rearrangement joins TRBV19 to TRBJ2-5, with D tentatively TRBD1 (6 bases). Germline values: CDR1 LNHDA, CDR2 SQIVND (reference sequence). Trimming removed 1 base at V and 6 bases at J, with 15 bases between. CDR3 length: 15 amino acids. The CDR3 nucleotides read TGTGCCAGTAGTATAGCCGGGGTGTGGGGGCAGACCCAGTACTTC. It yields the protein CASSIAGVWGQTQYF.

In DNA, the CDR3 is TGTGCCAGCAGCCTCGGGACAGATGTATCACCCCTCCACTTT. This translates into CASSLGTDVSPLHF. The chain carries TRBV7-9 and TRBJ1-6, with 7 bases lining up with TRBD1. V shed 5 bases, J shed 10 bases, and the junction held 8 bases outside the gene matches. The CDR3 is made up of 14 amino acids. Germline-derived CDR1 and CDR2 are SEHNR and FQNEAQ (reference sequence).

DNA for the CDR3: TGCGCCAGCAGCTTACACTTACCGACAGGGGATTCCGGGGCCAACGTCCTGACTTTC. As protein: CASSLHLPTGDSGANVLTF. This sequence joins TRBV5-1 and TRBJ2-6; 8 bases line up with TRBD1. CDR1 is SGHRS and CDR2 is YFSETQ in the germline V gene. The V segment lost 2 bases and the J segment 4 bases; nucleotides outside the gene matches: 14. The CDR3 contains 19 residues.